A single sample gave rise to the 21 T cell receptor beta chains below, sequenced in a study of T cells expressing NK-cell markers. From its re-call of the 5' RACE reads, TCRdb lists each CDR3 protein once, without DNA. This sample's table has about 150,000 distinct CDR3 sequences. The sample consisted of blood T cells: a sorted CD56 or NKG2C T cell subset, CD4+ or CD8+ T cells, or bulk PBMC T cells (not recorded which). Every receptor here comes from a woman aged 45 to 65 in good health.

V usage is TRBV11-3 and J usage is TRBJ1-2; lacking DNA, the TRBD1 call made by TCRdb goes unchecked. Germline loops: CDR1 SGHNT, CDR2 YENEEA. This CDR3 comprises 15 residues. The CDR3 is CASSLRTAKRDGYTF. The whole variable domain, remainder taken from reference TRBV11-3 and TRBJ1-2, is EAGVVQSPRYKIIEKKQPVAFWCNPISGHNTLYWYLQNLGQGPELLIRYENEEAVDDSQLPKDRFSAERLKGVDSTLKIQPAELGDSAVYLCASSLRTAKRDGYTFGSGTRLTVV.

The rearrangement links TRBV6-2 or TRBV6-3 to TRBJ2-1; there is no DNA to check the TCRdb D call of TRBD1. The germline V gene has CDR1 MNHEY and CDR2 SVGEGT. The CDR3 consists of 17 residues. The CDR3 reads CASSYGPPPSSYNEQFF.

The chain is built from TRBV19 and TRBJ2-7; without DNA, the TCRdb call of TRBD1 cannot be checked. Looked up from germline, CDR1 is LNHDA and CDR2 is SQIVND (reference sequence). The CDR3 is made up of 12 amino acids. The CDR3: CASSIQGNEQYF.

The chain combines TRBV2 with TRBJ2-1; TCRdb picks TRBD1, but there is no DNA to check that call. Germline CDR1 reads SNHLY; CDR2 reads FYNNEI. This CDR3 contains 18 residues. CDR3 amino acids: CASSGSGLSRTGENEQFF.

The chain carries TRBV4-1 and TRBJ2-4; TCRdb lists TRBD2, though no DNA is available to test this call. The CDR3 extends over 23 amino acids. Germline-derived CDR1 and CDR2 are MGHRA and YSYEKL. This CDR3 reads CASSQGQLTSGRAGPKAKNIQYF.

The chain links TRBV6-5 to TRBJ2-5; there is no DNA to check the TCRdb D call of TRBD1. The CDR3 extends over 16 amino acids. Per the germline V gene, CDR1 is MNHEY and CDR2 is SVGAGI. CDR3 in amino acids: CASSNTATGGWETQYF.

The chain uses TRBV7-9 and TRBJ2-5. In germline, CDR1 is SEHNR, CDR2 FQNEAQ (reference sequence). The CDR3 is made up of 14 amino acids. CDR3 protein: CASSSPMGLETQYF.

The chain uses TRBV30 and TRBJ1-3. Germline CDR1 is GTSNPN and CDR2 is SVGIG (reference sequence). The CDR3 is 14 amino acids. CDR3 residues: CAWSGGDLGNTIYF. Supplemented by reference TRBV30 and TRBJ1-3, the full variable domain reads SQTIHQWPATLVQPVGSPLSLECTVEGTSNPNLYWYRQAAGRGLQLLFYSVGIGQISSEVPQNLSASRPQDRQFILSSKKLLLSDSGFYLCAWSGGDLGNTIYFGEGSWLTVV.

V usage is TRBV7-9 and J usage is TRBJ2-6; with no DNA, the TCRdb D assignment of TRBD1 cannot be verified. Germline V gene data show CDR1 as SEHNR and CDR2 as FQNEAQ (reference sequence). This CDR3 has 16 amino acids. The CDR3 here is CASSPTQGAGANVLTF.

The chain has TRBV12-3 or TRBV12-4 and TRBJ1-1. This CDR3 spans 12 amino acids. CDR3 protein: CASMIWGTEAFF.

V usage is TRBV7-6 and J usage is TRBJ2-2; checking the TCRdb D call of TRBD2 is not possible without DNA. The CDR3 contains 16 residues. CDR1 and CDR2 (germline): SGHVS, FNYEAQ. The chain's CDR3 is CASSQTSGRYTGELFF. Drawing the rest from reference TRBV7-6 and TRBJ2-2, the complete variable domain is GAGVSQSPRYKVTKRGQDVALRCDPISGHVSLYWYRQALGQGPEFLTYFNYEAQQDKSGLPNDRFSAERPEGSISTLTIQRTEQRDSAMYRCASSQTSGRYTGELFFGEGSRLTVL.

The chain is built from TRBV5-1 and TRBJ2-7; the TCRdb call, TRBD1, lacks DNA for checking. The CDR3 has 13 residues. The germline V gene has CDR1 SGHRS and CDR2 YFSETQ. The CDR3 sequence: CASSIGTGIEQYF.

The chain employs TRBV27 and TRBJ2-1; checking the TCRdb D call of TRBD1 is not possible without DNA. This CDR3 is 12 amino acids long. CDR1 MNHEY and CDR2 SMNVEV come from the germline V gene (reference sequence). The CDR3 is CASSSTGTQEFF.

The chain has TRBV24-1 and TRBJ2-2; TCRdb's D gene call, TRBD1, goes unchecked for lack of DNA. This CDR3 is 12 amino acids long. Germline CDR1 reads KGHDR; CDR2 reads SFDVKD. The CDR3: CATCSPGGELFF.

The chain recombines TRBV2 with TRBJ2-1; TCRdb names TRBD1, which stays unverified in the absence of DNA. Germline CDR1 reads SNHLY; CDR2 reads FYNNEI. The CDR3 spans 14 residues. The CDR3 protein is CASSHQRGNNEQFF.

This chain uses TRBV12-3 or TRBV12-4 with TRBJ2-1; TCRdb returns TRBD2, unconfirmable since there is no DNA. This CDR3 has 21 amino acids. CDR3 residues: CASSFIPRKREALYYEDEQFF.

The chain links TRBV6-1 to TRBJ1-2; absent DNA, TCRdb's TRBD1 call cannot be checked. The CDR3 consists of 13 residues. Germline assignment: CDR1 MNHNS and CDR2 SASEGT. CDR3 sequence reads: CASSDFQGYGYTF.

The chain recombines TRBV11-2 with TRBJ2-3. The CDR3 loop spans 13 amino acids. Germline V lookup: CDR1 SGHAT, CDR2 FQNNGV. The CDR3 reads CASRGSGTDTQYF.

The chain employs TRBV6-5 and TRBJ1-2. The germline V gene encodes CDR1 MNHEY and CDR2 SVGAGI. The CDR3 covers 11 residues. The CDR3 protein is CASSSNNGYTF.

This chain uses TRBV3-1 with TRBJ1-2; TCRdb's D call, TRBD1, is unchecked because there is no DNA. The CDR3 totals 15 residues. From germline, CDR1 is LGHDT and CDR2 YNNKEL (reference sequence). The CDR3 spells CASSFRTGRPYGYTF. Together with reference TRBV3-1 and TRBJ1-2, the CDR3 gives the full variable domain: DTAVSQTPKYLVTQMGNDKSIKCEQNLGHDTMYWYKQDSKKFLKIMFSYNNKELIINETVPNRFSPKSPDKAHLNLHINSLELGDSAVYFCASSFRTGRPYGYTFGSGTRLTVV.

The V gene is TRBV27, the J gene TRBJ2-1; TCRdb outputs TRBD2, but without DNA this stays unchecked. Germline CDR1 MNHEY, CDR2 SMNVEV (reference sequence). This CDR3 spans 13 amino acids. The CDR3 protein is CASSSTTGDEQFF.